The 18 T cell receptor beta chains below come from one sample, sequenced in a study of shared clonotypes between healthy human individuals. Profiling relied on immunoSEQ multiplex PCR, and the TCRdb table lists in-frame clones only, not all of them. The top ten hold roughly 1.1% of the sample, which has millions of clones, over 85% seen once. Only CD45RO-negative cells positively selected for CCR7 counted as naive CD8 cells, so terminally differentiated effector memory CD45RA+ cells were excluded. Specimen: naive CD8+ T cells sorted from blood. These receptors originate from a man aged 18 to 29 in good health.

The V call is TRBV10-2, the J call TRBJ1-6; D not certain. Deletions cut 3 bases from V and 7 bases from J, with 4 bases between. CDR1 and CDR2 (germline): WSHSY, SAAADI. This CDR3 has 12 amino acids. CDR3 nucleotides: TGCGCCAGCAGTGATGAGAATTCACCCCTCCACTTT. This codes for CASSDENSPLHF.

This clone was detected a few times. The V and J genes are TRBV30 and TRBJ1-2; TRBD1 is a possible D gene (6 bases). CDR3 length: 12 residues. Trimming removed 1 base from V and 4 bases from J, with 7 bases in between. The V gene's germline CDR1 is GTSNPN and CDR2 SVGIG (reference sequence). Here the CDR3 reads CAWSGGPYGYTF. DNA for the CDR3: TGTGCCTGGAGTGGGGGGCCCTATGGCTACACCTTC.

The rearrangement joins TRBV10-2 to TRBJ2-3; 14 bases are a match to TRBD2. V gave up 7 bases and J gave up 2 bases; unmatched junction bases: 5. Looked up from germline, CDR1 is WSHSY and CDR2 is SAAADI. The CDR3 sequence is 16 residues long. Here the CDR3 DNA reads TGCGCCAGCACTCCGACTAGCGGGGGGGCCACAGATACGCAGTATTTT. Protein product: CASTPTSGGATDTQYF.

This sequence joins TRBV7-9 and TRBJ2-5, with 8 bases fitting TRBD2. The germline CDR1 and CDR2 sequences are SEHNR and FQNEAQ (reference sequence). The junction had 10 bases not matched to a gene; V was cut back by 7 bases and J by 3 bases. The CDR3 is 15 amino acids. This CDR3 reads CASNSGTSIEETQYF. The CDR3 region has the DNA TGTGCCAGCAACTCGGGGACTAGTATTGAAGAGACCCAGTACTTC.

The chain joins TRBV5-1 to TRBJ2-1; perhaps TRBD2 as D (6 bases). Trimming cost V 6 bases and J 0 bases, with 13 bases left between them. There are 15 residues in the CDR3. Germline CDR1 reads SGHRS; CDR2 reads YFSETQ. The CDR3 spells CASTGGPSSYNEQFF. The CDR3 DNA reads TGCGCCAGCACCGGGGGACCGAGCTCCTACAATGAGCAGTTCTTC. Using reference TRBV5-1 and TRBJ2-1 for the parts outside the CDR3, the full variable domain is KAGVTQTPRYLIKTRGQQVTLSCSPISGHRSVSWYQQTPGQGLQFLFEYFSETQRNKGNFPGRFSGRQFSNSRSEMNVSTLELGDSALYLCASTGGPSSYNEQFFGPGTRLTVL.

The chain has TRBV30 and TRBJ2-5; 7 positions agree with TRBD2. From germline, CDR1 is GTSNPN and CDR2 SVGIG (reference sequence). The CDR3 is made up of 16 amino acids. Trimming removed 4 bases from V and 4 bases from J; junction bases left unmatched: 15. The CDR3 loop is CAWTAGVSGIGETQYF. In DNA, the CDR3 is TGTGCCTGGACCGCGGGGGTTAGTGGAATAGGAGAGACCCAGTACTTC.

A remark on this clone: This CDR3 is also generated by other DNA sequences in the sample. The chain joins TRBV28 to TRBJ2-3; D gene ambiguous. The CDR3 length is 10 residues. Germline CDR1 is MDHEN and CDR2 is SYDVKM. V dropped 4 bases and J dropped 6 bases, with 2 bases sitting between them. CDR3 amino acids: CASSYDTQYF. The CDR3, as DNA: TGTGCCAGCAGTTACGATACGCAGTATTTT.

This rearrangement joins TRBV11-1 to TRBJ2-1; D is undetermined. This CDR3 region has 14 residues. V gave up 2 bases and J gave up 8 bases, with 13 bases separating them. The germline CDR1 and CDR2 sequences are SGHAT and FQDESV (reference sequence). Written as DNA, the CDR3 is TGTGCCAGCAGCTTATTTATTGGAAACGATGAGCAGTTCTTC. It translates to CASSLFIGNDEQFF.

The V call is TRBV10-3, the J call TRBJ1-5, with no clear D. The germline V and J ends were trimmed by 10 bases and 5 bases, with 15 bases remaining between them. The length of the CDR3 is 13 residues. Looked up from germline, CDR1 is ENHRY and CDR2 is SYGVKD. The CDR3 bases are TGTGCCACGACTCCGCTAGTTGATCAGCCCCAGCATTTT. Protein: CATTPLVDQPQHF.

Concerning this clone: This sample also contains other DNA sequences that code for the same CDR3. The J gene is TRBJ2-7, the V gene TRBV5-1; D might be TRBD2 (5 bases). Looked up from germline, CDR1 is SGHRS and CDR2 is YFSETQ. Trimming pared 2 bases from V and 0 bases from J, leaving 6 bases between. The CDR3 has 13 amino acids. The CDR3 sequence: CASSFGISYEQYF. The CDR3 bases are TGCGCCAGCAGCTTCGGGATCTCCTACGAGCAGTACTTC.

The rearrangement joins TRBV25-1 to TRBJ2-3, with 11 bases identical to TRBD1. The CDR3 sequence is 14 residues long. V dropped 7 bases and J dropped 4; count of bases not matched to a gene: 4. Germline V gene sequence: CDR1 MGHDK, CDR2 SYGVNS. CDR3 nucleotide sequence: TGTGCCAGCACCGGGACAGGGGGGGCAGATACGCAGTATTTT. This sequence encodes CASTGTGGADTQYF.

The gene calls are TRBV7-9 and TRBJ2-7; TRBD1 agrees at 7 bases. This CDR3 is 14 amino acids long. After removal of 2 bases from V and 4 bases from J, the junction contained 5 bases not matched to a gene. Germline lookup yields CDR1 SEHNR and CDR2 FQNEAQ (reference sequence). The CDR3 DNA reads TGTGCCAGCAGCTTACAAGGGGGCGAGTACGAGCAGTACTTC. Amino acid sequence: CASSLQGGEYEQYF.

In DNA form, the CDR3 reads TGTGCCAGCAGCTTCAGTGGGGGGCCCCAGCATTTT. Protein product: CASSFSGGPQHF. This chain joins TRBV5-6 and TRBJ1-5; tentatively, D is TRBD1 (5 bases). Germline V gene lookup returns CDR1 SGHDT and CDR2 YYEEEE. The CDR3 is made up of 12 amino acids. Trimming shortened V by 2 bases and J by 9 bases, and 9 bases separated the two germline ends. Supplemented by reference TRBV5-6 and TRBJ1-5, the full variable domain reads DAGVTQSPTHLIKTRGQQVTLRCSPKSGHDTVSWYQQALGQGPQFIFQYYEEEERQRGNFPDRFSGHQFPNYSSELNVNALLLGDSALYLCASSFSGGPQHFGDGTRLSIL.

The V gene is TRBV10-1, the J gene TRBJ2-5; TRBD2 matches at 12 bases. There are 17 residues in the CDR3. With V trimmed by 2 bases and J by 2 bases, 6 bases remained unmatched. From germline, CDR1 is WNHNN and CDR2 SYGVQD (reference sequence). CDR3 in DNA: TGCGCCAGCAGTGAGGGACTAGCGGGGCAGGAGCAAGAGACCCAGTACTTC. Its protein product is CASSEGLAGQEQETQYF.

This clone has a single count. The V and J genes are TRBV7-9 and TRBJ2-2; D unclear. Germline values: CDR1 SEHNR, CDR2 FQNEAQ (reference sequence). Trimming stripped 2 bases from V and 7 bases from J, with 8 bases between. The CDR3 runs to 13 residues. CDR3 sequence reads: CASSLFSGGELFF. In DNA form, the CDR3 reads TGTGCCAGCAGCTTATTTTCTGGCGGGGAGCTGTTTTTT.

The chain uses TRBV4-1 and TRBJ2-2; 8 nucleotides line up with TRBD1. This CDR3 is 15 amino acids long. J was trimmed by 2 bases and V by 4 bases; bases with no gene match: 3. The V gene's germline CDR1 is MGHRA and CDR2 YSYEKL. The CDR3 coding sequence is TGCGCCAGCAGCCCGGACAGGGTTAACACCGGGGAGCTGTTTTTT. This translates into CASSPDRVNTGELFF.

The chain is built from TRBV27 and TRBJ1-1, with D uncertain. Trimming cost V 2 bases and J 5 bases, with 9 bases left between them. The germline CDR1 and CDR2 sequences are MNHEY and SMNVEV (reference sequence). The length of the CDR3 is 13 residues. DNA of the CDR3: TGTGCCAGCAGTTTAATGGGAGTAACTGAAGCTTTCTTT. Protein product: CASSLMGVTEAFF.

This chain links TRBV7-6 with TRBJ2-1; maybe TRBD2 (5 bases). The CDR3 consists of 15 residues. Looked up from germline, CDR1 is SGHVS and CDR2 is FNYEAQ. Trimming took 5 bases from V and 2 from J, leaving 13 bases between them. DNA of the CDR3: TGTGCCAGCAGCCCTATCCGGGGTACCTACAATGAGCAGTTCTTC. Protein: CASSPIRGTYNEQFF.